These T cell receptor beta chains were read from a single sample in a study of radiotherapy plus CTLA-4 blockade in lung cancer. Method: immunoSEQ multiplex PCR; TCRdb's copy keeps in-frame clones and lacks some. The sample has about 50,000 clones; approximately 84% are singletons. The sequencing here drew on peripheral blood, taken from a patient treated with radiotherapy plus ipilimumab. These receptors were collected from a human donor with non-small cell lung cancer whose response to radiotherapy plus ipilimumab could not be evaluated. CDR3s include the opening cysteine and the closing phenylalanine or tryptophan. Each record gives: V gene, J gene, D gene, clone size, CDR3 DNA, CDR3 protein. A D gene is named only where the DNA matches it firmly. Some rows mark clone size as missing; the rest say once, few, many or name a class of expanded clone.

TRBV5-1	TRBJ2-5	TRBD1	-	TGCGCCAGCAGCTTGGCTACAGGGGGCGGGATGTTGGAGACCCAGTACTTC	CASSLATGGGMLETQYF
TRBV27	TRBJ2-5	-	-	TGTGCCAGCAGTTTACAGCCGGGAGTAGGGACCCAGTACTTC	CASSLQPGVGTQYF
TRBV7-2	TRBJ2-7	-	-	TGTGCCAGCAGCCTTATCAGGGGGGTTCGCGAGCAGTACTTC	CASSLIRGVREQYF
TRBV25-1	TRBJ2-1	-	-	TGTGCCAGCAGTGAGAGTCGACTAGGCAATGAGCAGTTCTTC	CASSESRLGNEQFF
TRBV30	TRBJ1-2	-	-	TGTGCCTCCCCGGACAGAAGAGCTAACTATGGCTACACCTTC	CASPDRRANYGYTF
TRBV5-1	TRBJ1-5	-	-	TGCGCCAGCAGCTTGGCTGGACACGGCTCGCCCCAGCATTTT	CASSLAGHGSPQHF
TRBV19	TRBJ2-2	TRBD2	-	TGTGCCAGTAGGGGAAGCGGGAGGTCCACCGGGGAGCTGTTTTTT	CASRGSGRSTGELFF
TRBV4-3	TRBJ1-6	-	-	TGCGCCAGCAGCCAAGATTCCTCAGAAAATTCACCCCTCCACTTT	CASSQDSSENSPLHF
TRBV18	TRBJ2-7	-	-	TGTGCCAGCTCACAGAACAGAAACAATGGCGACGAGCAGTACTTC	CASSQNRNNGDEQYF
TRBV23-1	TRBJ2-7	-	-	TGCGCCAGCAGTCACGGTCAGGGGATGTACGAGCAGTACTTC	CASSHGQGMYEQYF
TRBV7-6	TRBJ1-4	-	-	TGTGCCAGCAGCCAAAGCACCCAGGGGTTCAAACTGTTTTTT	CASSQSTQGFKLFF
TRBV18	TRBJ2-1	-	-	TGTGCCAGCTCACCACCCCTAGATACGGGTTGGTACAATGAGCAGTTCTTC	CASSPPLDTGWYNEQFF
TRBV5-1	TRBJ1-1	-	-	TGCGCCAGCAGCTTGGCGGGAGGCAGGGCTTTCACTGAAGCTTTCTTT	CASSLAGGRAFTEAFF
TRBV7-9	TRBJ1-5	-	-	TGTGCCAGCAGCTCCGGTAAACAGGGAAATCAGCCCCAGCATTTT	CASSSGKQGNQPQHF
TRBV18	TRBJ1-2	-	-	TGTGCCAGCTCACCAAATGGGTTAGGAGACTATGGCTACACCTTC	CASSPNGLGDYGYTF
TRBV4-3	TRBJ1-5	TRBD1	-	TGCGCCAGCAGCCAAGACAGGGGGGAAAATCAGCCCCAGCATTTT	CASSQDRGENQPQHF
TRBV5-1	TRBJ1-2	-	once	TGCGCCAGCAGCTTGGTGTTAGGGGCAGACTATGGCTACACCTTC	CASSLVLGADYGYTF
TRBV7-7	TRBJ2-3	-	-	TGTGCTAGCAGCTTAGGGGGGGACACAGATACGCAGTATTTT	CASSLGGDTDTQYF
TRBV29-1	TRBJ2-3	TRBD2	-	TGCAGCGTGATACTAGCGGGAGGGTTAGATACGCAGTATTTT	CSVILAGGLDTQYF
TRBV7-9	TRBJ1-5	-	-	TGTGCCAGCAGCCTCGGGGGTCGGAATCAGCCCCAGCATTTT	CASSLGGRNQPQHF
TRBV7-2	TRBJ1-2	TRBD1	once	TGTGCCAGCAGCTTACAAGGACAGGGTCACGGCTACACCTTC	CASSLQGQGHGYTF
TRBV6-5	TRBJ2-7	-	-	TGTGCCAGCAGTTACTCGAGACAGTCCTACGAGCAGTACTTC	CASSYSRQSYEQYF
TRBV7-3	TRBJ2-1	TRBD2	-	TGTGCCAGCAGCCCATTCCCGCTAGCGGGAGGGCCAAATGAGCAGTTCTTC	CASSPFPLAGGPNEQFF
TRBV28	TRBJ1-2	-	-	TGTGCCACCAACCGCAGGGCCGGGCGCTCTAACTATGGCTACACCTTC	CATNRRAGRSNYGYTF
TRBV7-2	TRBJ2-3	-	-	TGTGCCAGCAGTCTGCCGGGGGCAGATACGCAGTATTTT	CASSLPGADTQYF
TRBV28	TRBJ2-5	-	once	TGTGCCAGCACCCCAGGGGTAGAAGAGACCCAGTACTTC	CASTPGVEETQYF
TRBV4-1	TRBJ1-3	TRBD1	few	TGCGCCAGCAGCAAAGACAGGGCGTTCGGAAACACCATATATTTT	CASSKDRAFGNTIYF
TRBV5-1	TRBJ2-1	-	-	TGCGCCAGCAGCCTAGTCCTAAACAATGAGCAGTTCTTC	CASSLVLNNEQFF